This TCR beta chain derives from a study of T cell responses to AZD1222 COVID-19 vaccine. Regarding the study as a whole: As reported, nearly half of all spike-specific TCRs target variant regions that are unmutated. Increased Spike-specific TCR breadth and depth were observed after two AZD1222 doses. The study identified only five or six AZD1222 recipients as seropositive at baseline. Females outnumbered males among donors, who were mostly white British; clonal diversity was possibly underestimated.

Deletions cut 4 bases from V and 6 bases from J, with 16 bases between. In germline, CDR1 is SGHNT, CDR2 YYREEE (reference sequence). This CDR3 contains 15 residues. Worth noting for this clone: Its antigen is as yet unknown.

Sequencing was performed with immunoSEQ multiplex PCR; in TCRdb, only in-frame clones are kept and a portion is missing. Counted here are about 140,000 clones, about 94% occurring once; the ten biggest clones make up about 3.8%. J is TRBJ2-2 and V is TRBV5-4; possibly TRBD2 for D (5 bases). The material was peripheral blood, obtained on day 0 of AZD1222 vaccination. The TCR was taken from an adult in good health. Written as DNA, the CDR3 is TGTGCCAGCAGCCCAGACGGGTCCGGGGCCGGGGAGCTGTTTTTT. Translation gives CASSPDGSGAGELFF.